Presented here are 18 T cell receptor beta chains from one specimen sequenced in a study of blood T cell repertoires in COVID-19 (dated by TCRdb to 2019 to 2021). Library method: the immunoSEQ multiplex PCR assay. TCRdb holds this immuneACCESS table with in-frame rearrangements only. Some clones are missing; in checked studies, unresolved V genes explain under half, and the rest has no known cause. The sample table lists around 200,000 clones, around three quarters of them with a count of one. The leading ten clones occupy 5.5% of the sample. The sample consisted of peripheral blood. The source is a woman in her 70s with acute or convalescent COVID-19.

The chain employs TRBV6-1 and TRBJ2-1; no firm D call. CDR3 size: 11 residues. The germline gives CDR1 MNHNS, CDR2 SASEGT. V lost 3 bases and J 9 bases, leaving 6 bases between the germline ends. This chain's CDR3 is CASSEVGEQFF. CDR3 nucleotide sequence: TGTGCCAGCAGTGAGGTCGGTGAGCAGTTCTTC.

The rearrangement links TRBV2 to TRBJ2-2, with TRBD1 identical over 10 bases. With V trimmed by 0 bases and J by 5 bases, 0 bases remained unmatched. The CDR3 totals 15 residues. Germline values: CDR1 SNHLY, CDR2 FYNNEI. The CDR3 here is CASSEAGQGTGELFF. CDR3 nucleotides: TGTGCCAGCAGTGAAGCGGGACAGGGGACCGGGGAGCTGTTTTTT.

The V gene is TRBV15, the J gene TRBJ1-1; no firm D call. The CDR3 has 14 amino acids. Trimming removed 3 bases at V and 0 bases at J, with 8 bases between. Germline V gives CDR1 LNHNV, CDR2 YYDKDF (reference sequence). CDR3 nucleotide sequence: TGTGCCACCAGCAGTGAGGTGATGAACACTGAAGCTTTCTTT. This sequence encodes CATSSEVMNTEAFF. The whole variable domain, remainder taken from reference TRBV15 and TRBJ1-1, is DAMVIQNPRYQVTQFGKPVTLSCSQTLNHNVMYWYQQKSSQAPKLLFHYYDKDFNNEADTPDNFQSRRPNTSFCFLDIRSPGLGDTAMYLCATSSEVMNTEAFFGQGTRLTVV.

This chain links TRBV9 with TRBJ2-2; 8 bases are a match to TRBD1. CDR3 length: 16 residues. Germline CDR1 SGDLS, CDR2 YYNGEE. J lost 5 bases, V lost 4 bases, and 10 bases had no gene match. The CDR3 coding sequence is TGTGCCAGCAGCTCGTTAGGACAGGGCGATACCGGGGAGCTGTTTTTT. Translating it yields CASSSLGQGDTGELFF.

This chain links TRBV28 with TRBJ2-5, with 9 positions matching TRBD1. Germline V gene sequence: CDR1 MDHEN, CDR2 SYDVKM. V was clipped by 6 bases and J by 5 bases; unmatched bases: 10. The CDR3 is made up of 15 amino acids. CDR3: CASSPGQGIEETQYF. CDR3 nucleotides: TGTGCCAGCAGCCCGGGACAGGGTATCGAGGAGACCCAGTACTTC.

The V gene is TRBV27, the J gene TRBJ2-3, with D hard to call. Trimming pared 5 bases from V and 2 bases from J, leaving 5 bases between. The CDR3 loop spans 12 amino acids. CDR1 is MNHEY, CDR2 SMNVEV, per germline (reference sequence). CDR3 loop: CASSPNTDTQYF. DNA for the CDR3: TGTGCCAGCAGTCCTAACACAGATACGCAGTATTTT.

The rearrangement links TRBV5-5 to TRBJ2-1, with a tentative D call TRBD2 (5 bases). The CDR3 contains 14 residues. V lost 5 bases and J lost 6, with 15 bases in between. Germline V lookup: CDR1 SGHKS, CDR2 YYEKEE (reference sequence). The CDR3 here is CASSVREPLNEQFF. CDR3 DNA: TGTGCCAGCAGTGTCCGGGAACCCCTCAATGAGCAGTTCTTC. Full variable domain (missing parts from reference TRBV5-5 and TRBJ2-1): DAGVTQSPTHLIKTRGQQVTLRCSPISGHKSVSWYQQVLGQGPQFIFQYYEKEERGRGNFPDRFSARQFPNYSSELNVNALLLGDSALYLCASSVREPLNEQFFGPGTRLTVL.

The rearrangement joins TRBV14 to TRBJ2-1, with D perhaps matching TRBD2 (6 bases). From germline, CDR1 is SGHDN and CDR2 FVKESK. The CDR3 has 16 amino acids. With 0 bases removed from V and 9 bases from J, the gap between germline ends came to 18 bases. CDR3 residues: CASSQDWASKEGEQFF. CDR3 sequence (DNA): TGTGCCAGCAGCCAAGATTGGGCTAGCAAGGAGGGTGAGCAGTTCTTC.

This chain links TRBV28 with TRBJ2-1; D may be TRBD2 (6 bases). The CDR3 is 16 residues long. Germline V lookup: CDR1 MDHEN, CDR2 SYDVKM. Trimming removed 5 bases at V and 0 bases at J, with 14 bases between. The CDR3 DNA reads TGTGCCAGCAGTCCCGTAGCGGCAGGCTCCTACAATGAGCAGTTCTTC. This encodes CASSPVAAGSYNEQFF.

This chain connects TRBV11-2 to TRBJ1-2, with D unclear. The ends were cut back, 5 bases at V and 7 bases at J, with 11 bases in the middle. The CDR3 consists of 12 residues. Germline CDR1 SGHAT, CDR2 FQNNGV. The CDR3 region has the DNA TGTGCCAGCAGCCCCCGAAGCGGTGGCTACACCTTC. Protein sequence: CASSPRSGGYTF. Full variable domain (rest looked up from reference TRBV11-2 and TRBJ1-2): EAGVAQSPRYKIIEKRQSVAFWCNPISGHATLYWYQQILGQGPKLLIQFQNNGVVDDSQLPKDRFSAERLKGVDSTLKIQPAKLEDSAVYLCASSPRSGGYTFGSGTRLTVV.

CDR3 loop: CASSSESGGETQYF. CDR3 in DNA: TGTGCCAGCAGCTCCGAAAGCGGAGGAGAGACCCAGTACTTC. The V call is TRBV7-2, the J call TRBJ2-5, with D possibly being TRBD2 (5 bases). Trimming pared 4 bases from V and 4 bases from J, leaving 13 bases between. This CDR3 spans 14 amino acids. In germline, CDR1 is SGHTA, CDR2 FQGNSA.

The chain links TRBV12-2 to TRBJ2-2; TRBD2, the D gene given by the table, was not confirmed from the DNA. TRBV12-2 is listed as a pseudogene. The CDR3 sequence is 17 residues long. For the CDR3, the DNA is TGTGCAAGTCCCCGCTCCGGGGCGGGAGGGCCCCCCGGGGAGCTGTTTTTT. Residues: CASPRSGAGGPPGELFF.

This rearrangement joins TRBV11-2 to TRBJ2-1; 9 bases are a match to TRBD1. V was clipped by 5 bases and J by 2 bases; unmatched bases: 4. The CDR3 contains 15 residues. Germline CDR1 and CDR2: SGHAT and FQNNGV. The CDR3 here is CASSLGTGTYNEQFF. As DNA, the CDR3 is TGTGCCAGCAGCCTCGGGACAGGGACCTACAATGAGCAGTTCTTC.

The chain employs TRBV5-4 and TRBJ2-1; 7 bases line up with TRBD2. This CDR3 comprises 16 residues. Germline CDR1 is SGHNT and CDR2 is YYREEE (reference sequence). V shed 5 bases and J 1 base; nucleotides not matched to a gene: 9. CDR3 residues: CASRQGGQDSYNEQFF. The CDR3 coding sequence is TGTGCCAGCAGGCAGGGAGGGCAGGATTCCTACAATGAGCAGTTCTTC.

This rearrangement joins TRBV28 to TRBJ1-4, with 10 bases identical to TRBD1. The CDR3 sequence is 16 residues long. CDR1 is MDHEN and CDR2 is SYDVKM in the germline V gene. The ends lost 2 bases at V and 6 bases at J; junction bases unmatched: 6. CDR3 nucleotide sequence: TGTGCCAGCAGTTTAGCCGGGACAGGGGAAGATGAAAAACTGTTTTTT. It specifies CASSLAGTGEDEKLFF.

The J gene is TRBJ2-3, the V gene TRBV9; 10 bases are shared with TRBD1. In germline, CDR1 is SGDLS, CDR2 YYNGEE. Losses at the gene ends were 8 bases for V and 2 bases for J; bases not matched to a gene: 17. There are 18 residues in the CDR3. DNA of the CDR3: TGTGCCAGGATCGGGACAGGGGCTCCCCTTGGAACCACAGATACGCAGTATTTT. It yields the protein CARIGTGAPLGTTDTQYF.

This chain connects TRBV10-1 to TRBJ2-2, with D possibly being TRBD1 (6 bases). This CDR3 spans 14 amino acids. Per the germline V gene, CDR1 is WNHNN and CDR2 is SYGVQD (reference sequence). V dropped 6 bases and J dropped 7 bases, with 15 bases sitting between them. The CDR3, as DNA: TGCGCCAGCAGCTCCGGGACATGGAACGGGGAGCTGTTTTTT. It codes for CASSSGTWNGELFF.

The rearrangement joins TRBV20-1 to TRBJ2-7; the match to TRBD1 covers 9 bases. Germline V gives CDR1 DFQATT, CDR2 SNEGSKA (reference sequence). The V and J ends lost 3 bases and 1 base, in that order; junction bases with no gene match: 7. The CDR3 runs to 15 residues. The CDR3 coding sequence is TGCAGTGCTAGTTTCCCGGGACAGGGTTCCTACGAGCAGTACTTC. Residues: CSASFPGQGSYEQYF.